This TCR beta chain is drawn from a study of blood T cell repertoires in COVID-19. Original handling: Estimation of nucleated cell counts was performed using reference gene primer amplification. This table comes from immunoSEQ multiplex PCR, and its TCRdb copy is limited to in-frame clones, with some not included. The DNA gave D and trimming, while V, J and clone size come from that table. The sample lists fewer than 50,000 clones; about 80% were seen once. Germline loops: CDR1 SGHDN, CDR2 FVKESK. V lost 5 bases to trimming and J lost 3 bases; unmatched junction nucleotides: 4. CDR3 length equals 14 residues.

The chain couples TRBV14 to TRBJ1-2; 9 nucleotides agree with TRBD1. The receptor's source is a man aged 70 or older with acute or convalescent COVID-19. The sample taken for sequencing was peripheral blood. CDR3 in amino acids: CASSLHRGHYGYTF. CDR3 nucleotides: TGTGCCAGCAGCTTACACAGGGGGCACTATGGCTACACCTTC.